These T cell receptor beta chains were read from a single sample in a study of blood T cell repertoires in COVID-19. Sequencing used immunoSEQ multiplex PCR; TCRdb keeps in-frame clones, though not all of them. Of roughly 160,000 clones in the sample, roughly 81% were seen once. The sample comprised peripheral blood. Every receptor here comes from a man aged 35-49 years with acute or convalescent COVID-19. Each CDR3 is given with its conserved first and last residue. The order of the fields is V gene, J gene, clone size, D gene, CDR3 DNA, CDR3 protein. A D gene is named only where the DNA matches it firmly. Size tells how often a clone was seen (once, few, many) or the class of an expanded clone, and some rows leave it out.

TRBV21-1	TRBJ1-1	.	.	TGTGCCAGCAGCACCCCCCTTTCCCTGGCTTTCTTT	CASSTPLSLAFF
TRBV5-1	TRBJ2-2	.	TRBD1	TGCGCCAGCAGCGAGGGACAGGGAGGTTGGAGGGCCGGGGAGCTGTTTTTT	CASSEGQGGWRAGELFF
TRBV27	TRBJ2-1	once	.	TGCGCCAGCAGGCCAGGGGGGCTCAACAATGAGCAGTTCTTC	CASRPGGLNNEQFF
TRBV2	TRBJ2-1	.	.	TGTGCCAGCAGTGAAGGGGGGGGCCTGTTCTTC	CASSEGGGLFF
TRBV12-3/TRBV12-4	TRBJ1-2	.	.	TGTGCCAGCAGTTTAGGGACTAGCTATGGCTACACCTTC	CASSLGTSYGYTF
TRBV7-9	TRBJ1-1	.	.	TGTGCCAGCAGCAGCAGGGAAGCAACTGAAGCTTTCTTT	CASSSREATEAFF
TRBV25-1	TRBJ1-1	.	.	TGTGCCAGCAGCGTTGCGGGATACGACGGTGAAGCTTTCTTT	CASSVAGYDGEAFF
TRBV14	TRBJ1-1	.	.	TGTGCCAGCAGCCAAGATCTCGGGGGTCCCCTCCTAACTGAAGCTTTCTTT	CASSQDLGGPLLTEAFF
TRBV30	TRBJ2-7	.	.	TGTGCCTGGAGTGTGTACGGTTATGGCTACGAGCAGTACTTC	CAWSVYGYGYEQYF
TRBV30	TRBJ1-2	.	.	TGTGCCTGGAGGGGGGACAAGTATGGCTACACCTTC	CAWRGDKYGYTF
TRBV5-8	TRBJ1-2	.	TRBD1	TGTACCCCGGGACAGGGCTTCTATGGCTACACCTTC	CTPGQGFYGYTF